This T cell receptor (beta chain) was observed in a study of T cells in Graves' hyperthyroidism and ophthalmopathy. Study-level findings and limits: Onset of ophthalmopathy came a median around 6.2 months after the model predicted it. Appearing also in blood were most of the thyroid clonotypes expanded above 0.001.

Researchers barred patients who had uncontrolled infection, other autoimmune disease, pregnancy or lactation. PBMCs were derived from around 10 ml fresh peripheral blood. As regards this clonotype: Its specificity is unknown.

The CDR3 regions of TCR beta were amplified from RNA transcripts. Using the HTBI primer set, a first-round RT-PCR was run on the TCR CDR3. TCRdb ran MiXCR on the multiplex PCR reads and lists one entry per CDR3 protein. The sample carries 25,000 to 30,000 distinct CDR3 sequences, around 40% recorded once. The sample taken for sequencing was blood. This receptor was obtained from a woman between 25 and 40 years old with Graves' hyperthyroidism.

In nucleotides, the CDR3 is TGTGCCAGCAGCCAAGGATACGCGGATTCCACTAATGAAAAACTGTTTTTT. Its protein product is CASSQGYADSTNEKLFF. This rearrangement joins TRBV3-1 to TRBJ1-4, with no clear D. The CDR3 totals 17 residues. Germline-derived CDR1 and CDR2 are LGHDT and YNNKEL (reference sequence). V was cut by 1 base and J by 2 bases, with 14 bases left in between.